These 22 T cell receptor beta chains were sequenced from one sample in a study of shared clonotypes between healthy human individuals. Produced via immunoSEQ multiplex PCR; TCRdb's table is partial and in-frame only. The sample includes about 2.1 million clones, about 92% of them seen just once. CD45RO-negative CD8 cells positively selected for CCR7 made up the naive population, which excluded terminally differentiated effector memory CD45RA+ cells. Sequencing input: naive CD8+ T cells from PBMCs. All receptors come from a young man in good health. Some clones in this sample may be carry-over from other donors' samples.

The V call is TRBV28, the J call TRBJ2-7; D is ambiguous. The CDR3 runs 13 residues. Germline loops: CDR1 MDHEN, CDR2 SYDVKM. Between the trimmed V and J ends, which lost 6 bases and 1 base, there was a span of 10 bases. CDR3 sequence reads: CASRGKSSYEQYF. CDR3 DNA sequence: TGTGCCAGCAGGGGGAAGAGTTCCTACGAGCAGTACTTC. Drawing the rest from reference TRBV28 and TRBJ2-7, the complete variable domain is DVKVTQSSRYLVKRTGEKVFLECVQDMDHENMFWYRQDPGLGLRLIYFSYDVKMKEKGDIPEGYSVSREKKERFSLILESASTNQTSMYLCASRGKSSYEQYFGPGTRLTVT.

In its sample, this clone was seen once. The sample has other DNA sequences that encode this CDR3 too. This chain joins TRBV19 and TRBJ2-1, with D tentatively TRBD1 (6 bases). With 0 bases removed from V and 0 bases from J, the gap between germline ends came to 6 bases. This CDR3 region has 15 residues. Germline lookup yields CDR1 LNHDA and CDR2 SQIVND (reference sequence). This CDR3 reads CASSIDRGSYNEQFF. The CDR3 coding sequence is TGTGCCAGTAGTATAGACAGGGGCTCCTACAATGAGCAGTTCTTC.

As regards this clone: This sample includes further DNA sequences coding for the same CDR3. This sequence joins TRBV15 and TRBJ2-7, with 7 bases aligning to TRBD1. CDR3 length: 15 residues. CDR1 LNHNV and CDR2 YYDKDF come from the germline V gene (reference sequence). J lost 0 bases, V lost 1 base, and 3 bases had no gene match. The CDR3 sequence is CATSRGAGGSYEQYF. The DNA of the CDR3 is TGTGCCACCAGCAGAGGGGCAGGGGGCTCCTACGAGCAGTACTTC.

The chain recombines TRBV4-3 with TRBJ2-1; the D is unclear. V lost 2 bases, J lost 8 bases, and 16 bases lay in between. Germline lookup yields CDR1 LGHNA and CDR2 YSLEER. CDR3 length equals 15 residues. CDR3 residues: CASSQSPPGGDEQFF. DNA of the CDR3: TGCGCCAGCAGCCAAAGTCCCCCGGGTGGGGATGAGCAGTTCTTC.

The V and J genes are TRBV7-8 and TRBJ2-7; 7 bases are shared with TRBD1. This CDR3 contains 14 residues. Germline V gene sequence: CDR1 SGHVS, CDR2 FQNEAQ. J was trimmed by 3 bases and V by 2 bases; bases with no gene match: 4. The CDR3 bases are TGTGCCAGCAGCTTACGGACAGGCCGCTACGAGCAGTACTTC. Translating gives CASSLRTGRYEQYF.

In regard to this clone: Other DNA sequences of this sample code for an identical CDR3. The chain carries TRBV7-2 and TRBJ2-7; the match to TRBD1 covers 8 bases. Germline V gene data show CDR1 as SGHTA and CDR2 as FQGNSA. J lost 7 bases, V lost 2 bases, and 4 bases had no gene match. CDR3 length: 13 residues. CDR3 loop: CASSLTGGREQYF. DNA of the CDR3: TGTGCCAGCAGCTTAACAGGGGGTCGGGAGCAGTACTTC. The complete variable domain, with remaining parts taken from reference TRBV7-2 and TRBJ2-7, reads GAGVSQSPSNKVTEKGKDVELRCDPISGHTALYWYRQSLGQGLEFLIYFQGNSAPDKSGLPSDRFSAERTGGSVSTLTIQRTQQEDSAVYLCASSLTGGREQYFGPGTRLTVT.

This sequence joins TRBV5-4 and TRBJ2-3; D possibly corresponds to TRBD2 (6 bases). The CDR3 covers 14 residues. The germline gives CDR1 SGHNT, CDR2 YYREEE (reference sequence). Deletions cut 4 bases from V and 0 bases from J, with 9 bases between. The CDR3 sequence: CASSREDSTDTQYF. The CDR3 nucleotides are TGTGCCAGCAGCAGGGAGGATAGCACAGATACGCAGTATTTT.

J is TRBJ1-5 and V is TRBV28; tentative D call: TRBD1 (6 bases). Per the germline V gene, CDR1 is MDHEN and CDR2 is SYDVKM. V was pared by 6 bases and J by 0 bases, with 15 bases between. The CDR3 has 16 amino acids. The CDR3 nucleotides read TGTGCCAGCAGAGATGAACAGGGACCTAGCAATCAGCCCCAGCATTTT. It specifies CASRDEQGPSNQPQHF. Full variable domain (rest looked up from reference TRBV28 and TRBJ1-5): DVKVTQSSRYLVKRTGEKVFLECVQDMDHENMFWYRQDPGLGLRLIYFSYDVKMKEKGDIPEGYSVSREKKERFSLILESASTNQTSMYLCASRDEQGPSNQPQHFGDGTRLSIL.

The CDR3 DNA sequence: TGTGCCAGCAGCTTAGCGACAGGGGAATTACTAGCCAAAAACATTCAGTACTTC. Translated, it gives CASSLATGELLAKNIQYF. The V call is TRBV13, the J call TRBJ2-4; 8 bases match TRBD1. V was pared by 1 base and J by 0 bases, with 8 bases of the junction left unmatched. This CDR3 has 18 amino acids. Germline V gene data show CDR1 as PRHDT and CDR2 as FYEKMQ (reference sequence). The variable domain in full, with the rest retrieved from reference TRBV13 and TRBJ2-4, is AAGVIQSPRHLIKEKRETATLKCYPIPRHDTVYWYQQGPGQDPQFLISFYEKMQSDKGSIPDRFSAQQFSDYHSELNMSSLELGDSALYFCASSLATGELLAKNIQYFGAGTRLSVL.

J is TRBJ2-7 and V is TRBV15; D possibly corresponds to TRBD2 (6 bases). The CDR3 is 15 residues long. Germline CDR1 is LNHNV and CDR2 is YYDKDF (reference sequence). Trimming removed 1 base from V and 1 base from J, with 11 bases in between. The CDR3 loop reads CATSRAARDSYEQYF. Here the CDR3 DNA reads TGTGCCACCAGCAGAGCTGCGCGGGATTCCTACGAGCAGTACTTC.

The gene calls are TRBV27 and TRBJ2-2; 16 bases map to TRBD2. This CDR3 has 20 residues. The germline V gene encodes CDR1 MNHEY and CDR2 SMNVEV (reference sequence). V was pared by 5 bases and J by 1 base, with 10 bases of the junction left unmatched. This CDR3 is CASSTTTGTSGRGNTGELFF. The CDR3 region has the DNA TGTGCCAGCAGTACAACGACGGGGACTAGCGGGAGGGGGAACACCGGGGAGCTGTTTTTT.

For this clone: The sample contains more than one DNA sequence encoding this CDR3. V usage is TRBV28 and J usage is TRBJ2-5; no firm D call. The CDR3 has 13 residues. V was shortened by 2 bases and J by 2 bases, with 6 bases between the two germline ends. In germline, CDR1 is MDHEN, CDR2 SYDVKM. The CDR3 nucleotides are TGTGCCAGCAGTTTAGGATTTCAAGAGACCCAGTACTTC. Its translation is CASSLGFQETQYF. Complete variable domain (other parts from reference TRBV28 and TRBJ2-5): DVKVTQSSRYLVKRTGEKVFLECVQDMDHENMFWYRQDPGLGLRLIYFSYDVKMKEKGDIPEGYSVSREKKERFSLILESASTNQTSMYLCASSLGFQETQYFGPGTRLLVL.

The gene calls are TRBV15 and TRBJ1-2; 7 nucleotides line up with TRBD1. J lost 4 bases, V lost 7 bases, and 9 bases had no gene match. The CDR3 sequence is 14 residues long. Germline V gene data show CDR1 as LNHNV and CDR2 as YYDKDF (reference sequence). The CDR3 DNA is TGTGCCACCAAAGAGACAGGGTGGGCCTATGGCTACACCTTC. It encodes CATKETGWAYGYTF. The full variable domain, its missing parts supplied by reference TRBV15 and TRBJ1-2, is DAMVIQNPRYQVTQFGKPVTLSCSQTLNHNVMYWYQQKSSQAPKLLFHYYDKDFNNEADTPDNFQSRRPNTSFCFLDIRSPGLGDTAMYLCATKETGWAYGYTFGSGTRLTVV.

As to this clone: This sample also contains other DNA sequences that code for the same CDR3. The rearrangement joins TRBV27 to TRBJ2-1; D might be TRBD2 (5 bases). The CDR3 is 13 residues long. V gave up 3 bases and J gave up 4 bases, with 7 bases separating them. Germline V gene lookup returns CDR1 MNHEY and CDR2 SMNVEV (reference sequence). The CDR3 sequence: CASSFLAYNEQFF. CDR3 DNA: TGTGCCAGCAGTTTTCTAGCTTACAATGAGCAGTTCTTC.

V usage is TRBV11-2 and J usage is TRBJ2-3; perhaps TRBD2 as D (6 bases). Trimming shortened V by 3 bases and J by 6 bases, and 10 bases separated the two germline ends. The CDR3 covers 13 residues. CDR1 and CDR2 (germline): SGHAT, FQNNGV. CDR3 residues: CASSFGEVDTQYF. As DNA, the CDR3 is TGTGCCAGCAGCTTCGGGGAGGTGGATACGCAGTATTTT.

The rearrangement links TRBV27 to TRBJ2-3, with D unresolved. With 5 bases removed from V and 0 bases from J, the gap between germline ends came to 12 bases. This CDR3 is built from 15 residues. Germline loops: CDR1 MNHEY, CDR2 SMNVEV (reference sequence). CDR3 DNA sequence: TGTGCCAGCAGTCCCCGGTCCCCTAGCACAGATACGCAGTATTTT. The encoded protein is CASSPRSPSTDTQYF.

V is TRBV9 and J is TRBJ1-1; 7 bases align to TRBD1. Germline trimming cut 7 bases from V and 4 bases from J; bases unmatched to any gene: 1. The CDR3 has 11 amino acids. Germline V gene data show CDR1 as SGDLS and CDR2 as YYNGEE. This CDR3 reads CASGTATEAFF. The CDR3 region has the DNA TGTGCCAGCGGGACAGCCACTGAAGCTTTCTTT.

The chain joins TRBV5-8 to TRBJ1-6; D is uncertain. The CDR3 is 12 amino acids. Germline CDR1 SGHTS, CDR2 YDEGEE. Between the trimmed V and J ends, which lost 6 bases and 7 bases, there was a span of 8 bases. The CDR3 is CASTPLNSPLHF. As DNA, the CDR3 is TGTGCCAGCACACCATTGAATTCACCCCTCCACTTT.

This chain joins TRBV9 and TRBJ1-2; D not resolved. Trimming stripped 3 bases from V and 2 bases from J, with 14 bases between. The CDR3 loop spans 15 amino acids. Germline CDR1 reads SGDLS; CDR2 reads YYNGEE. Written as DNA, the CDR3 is TGTGCCAGCAGCGGATTGGACGGGCAAAACTATGGCTACACCTTC. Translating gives CASSGLDGQNYGYTF.

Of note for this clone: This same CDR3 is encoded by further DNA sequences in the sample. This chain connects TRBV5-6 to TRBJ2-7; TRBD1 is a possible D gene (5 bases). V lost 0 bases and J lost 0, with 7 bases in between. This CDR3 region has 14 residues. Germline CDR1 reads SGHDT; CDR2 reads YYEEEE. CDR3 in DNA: TGTGCCAGCAGCTTGGGAGACAGCTCCTACGAGCAGTACTTC. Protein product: CASSLGDSSYEQYF.

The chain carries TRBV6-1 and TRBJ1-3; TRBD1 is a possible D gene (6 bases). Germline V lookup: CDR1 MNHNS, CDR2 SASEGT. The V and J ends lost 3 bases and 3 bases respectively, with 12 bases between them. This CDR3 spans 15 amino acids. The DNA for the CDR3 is TGTGCCAGCAGTGACCGGGGGGCCCGTGGAAACACCATATATTTT. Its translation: CASSDRGARGNTIYF.

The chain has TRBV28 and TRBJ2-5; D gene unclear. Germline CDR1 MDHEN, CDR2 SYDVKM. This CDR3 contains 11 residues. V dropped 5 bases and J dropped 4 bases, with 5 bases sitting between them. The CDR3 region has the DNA TGTGCCAGCAGTGACGGAGAGACCCAGTACTTC. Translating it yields CASSDGETQYF.